What follows is one T cell receptor beta chain and its context. The data stem from a study of blood T cell repertoires in COVID-19. Study context: There were acute and convalescent COVID-19 samples, and they came from the United States, Italy and Spain. PBMCs, B-cell-depleted T cells, or T cells were the source of the cDNA or gDNA that made up the material.

The germline V gene has CDR1 LNHDA and CDR2 SQIVND (reference sequence). V lost 2 bases and J lost 3, with 16 bases in between. The CDR3 covers 16 residues. Under the authors' procedure: Estimates of nucleated cell counts were drawn from the amplification of reference gene primers. Here immunoSEQ multiplex PCR was the method, and the copy in TCRdb shows in-frame clones only, minus some. That table gives V, J and clone size, and the DNA gave D and trimming. The sample carries 70,000 or so clones, around nine tenths recorded once. The origin of this receptor is a woman under 30 with acute or convalescent COVID-19. Input material: peripheral blood. This chain joins TRBV19 and TRBJ2-5; maybe TRBD2 (5 bases). The CDR3 region has the DNA TGTGCCAGTAGTATAAGGCGAGGGTCGGGAAAAGAGACCCAGTACTTC. It encodes CASSIRRGSGKETQYF.